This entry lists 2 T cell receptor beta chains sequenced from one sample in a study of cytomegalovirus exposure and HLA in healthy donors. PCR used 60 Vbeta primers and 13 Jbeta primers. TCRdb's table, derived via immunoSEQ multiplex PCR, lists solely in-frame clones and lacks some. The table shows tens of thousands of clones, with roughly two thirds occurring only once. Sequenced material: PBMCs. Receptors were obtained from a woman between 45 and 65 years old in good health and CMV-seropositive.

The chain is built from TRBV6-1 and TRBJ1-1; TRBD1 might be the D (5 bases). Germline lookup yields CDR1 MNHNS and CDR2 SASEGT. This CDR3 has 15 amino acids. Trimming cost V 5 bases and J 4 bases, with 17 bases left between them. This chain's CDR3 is CASSPARAVPTEAFF. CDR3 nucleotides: TGTGCCAGCAGTCCGGCCAGGGCGGTACCCACTGAAGCTTTCTTT.

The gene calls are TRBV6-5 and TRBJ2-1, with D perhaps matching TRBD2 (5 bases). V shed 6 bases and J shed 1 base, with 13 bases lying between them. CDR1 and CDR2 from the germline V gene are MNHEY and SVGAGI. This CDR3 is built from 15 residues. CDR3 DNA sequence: TGTGCCAGCAGGCCTGCGGGTGGTTCCTACAATGAGCAGTTCTTC. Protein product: CASRPAGGSYNEQFF.